This paragraph covers one T cell receptor beta chain sequence. Its antigen specificity is not known. Base-call qualities are not available, and no considerably larger clone is one nucleotide away. The data derive from a study of CD8 T cells in Susac syndrome (dated by TCRdb to between 2019 and 2020). Background on the whole study: Among the sequenced Susac syndrome patients, five or six had clinically active disease and fewer than ten were in clinical remission. Repertoire sequencing was used to test whether CD8+ T cell activation and differentiation in Susac syndrome was antigen driven. At blood withdrawal, Susac syndrome patients were therapy-naive, treated with corticosteroids (with IVIg additionally given to some), or treated with IVIg alone.

RNA was extracted using the RNeasy kit, and roughly 0.45 to 1 ug of the RNA was reverse transcribed with random hexamers. TCR beta CDR3 regions were amplified with the immunoSEQ multiplex PCR assay covering 54 Vbeta and 13 Jbeta segments. Bias from PCR amplification was corrected by using a synthetic template baseline for primer optimization and for computational correction. As for the authors' bioinformatics: Reads were assigned to V, D and J genes according to IMGT and analyzed in immunoSEQ Analyzer, with only productive sequences retained. Clonality was calculated as one minus the Shannon entropy normalized by log2 of the number of productive unique sequences. For each patient and control, public and private clones were evaluated among the 100 most prevalent clones. Clones were defined as Susac-specific if absent from the healthy and MS cohorts, from 1052 published viral clones and from other ImmuneACCESS disease sequences. TCRdb reworked the public reads: Q25 trimming with fastp, MiXCR clone assembly, productive beta chains retained. Each CDR3 protein appears once, grouped with its most common genes and DNA. TCRdb's processing, not the authors' own work, is the source of the V and J calls. In this sample the table shows 200,000 or so distinct CDR3 sequences, approximately 94% of which occur a single time. Of the sample, around 0.096% is held by the ten largest clones.

What the research found in general, with its limitations: The study acknowledged that relatively few individuals were included in the TCR sequencing and HLA analysis. The CD4+ T cell repertoire of patients with Susac syndrome showed no detectable clonal expansion.

Peripheral blood CD8+ and CD4+ T cells from healthy donors, Susac syndrome patients and multiple sclerosis patients were profiled by high-throughput TCR beta sequencing. The Susac syndrome patients fulfilled recently defined diagnostic criteria for either definite or probable disease. Bulk CD8+ and CD4+ T cells were purified magnetically by negative isolation, whereas CD8+ TEMRA cells were enriched by FACS. Blood was collected in EDTA tubes and processed within 24 hours, with PBMCs isolated through density gradient centrifugation. PBMCs intended for TCR sequencing were cryopreserved in liquid nitrogen and were subsequently thawed in a 37 degrees C water bath. Purity of sorted or isolated CD4+, CD8+ and CD8+ TEMRA cells was at least 90%. The CDR3 sequence holds 17 residues, the cysteine and phenylalanine included. Left in the record is the CDR3 DNA by itself, 51 bases read in frame from the first base. CDR1 and CDR2, per the germline V gene (reference sequence), are LGHDT and YNNKEL. V and J are trimmed by 4 bases and 0 bases, and the gene matches miss 3 bases of the junction.

Material for sequencing was CD4+ T cells from PBMCs. This receptor was taken from a human donor with Susac syndrome. The rearranged chain carries TRBV3-1 and TRBJ2-6, with 10 bases matching TRBD2. The bases read TGTGCCAGCAGCCGTAGCGGGGGGACCTCTGGGGCCAACGTCCTGACTTTC. This gives the protein CASSRSGGTSGANVLTF.